Sequencing of this T cell receptor (beta chain) was carried out in a study of naive and memory T cell subsets. A few counts support this clonotype. Germline V gene data show CDR1 as SNHLY and CDR2 as FYNNEI. CDR3 length: 15 residues. V was pared by 8 bases and J by 7 bases, with 11 bases of the junction left unmatched. Overnight CMV lysate stimulation of fresh PBMCs defined donor CMV status by CD4+ IFNgamma. Cells stained for CD3, CD4, CD8, CD45RA, CD27 and viability were sorted into four CD45RA/CD27 subsets. Two oligonucleotides, mixed equimolar, formed the beta constant-region primer covering TRBC1 and TRBC2. TCRdb analysed the UMI-ligation and nested PCR reads with MiXCR anew, one entry per CDR3 protein. The table lists some 4,500 distinct CDR3 sequences, approximately 7.9% of them singletons.

The rearrangement links TRBV2 to TRBJ1-4; TRBD1 matches at 9 bases. Sequences were obtained from CD4+ TEMRA cells from blood. The subset was: effector memory re-expressing CD45RA, CD45RA+ CD27-. This clonotype was sampled from a human donor in good health. CDR3 bases: TGTGCCAGCGGTCAGGAGACAGGGGGTCGTGAAAAACTGTTTTTT. Its protein is CASGQETGGREKLFF. The full variable domain, with the rest looked up from reference TRBV2 and TRBJ1-4, is EPEVTQTPSHQVTQMGQEVILRCVPISNHLYFYWYRQILGQKVEFLVSFYNNEISEKSEIFDDQFSVERPDGSNFTLKIRSTKLEDSAMYFCASGQETGGREKLFFGSGTQLSVL.